This T cell receptor beta chain was sequenced during a study of blood T cell repertoires in COVID-19. The germline V gene encodes CDR1 SQVTM and CDR2 ANQGSEA. Trimming pared 3 bases from V and 1 base from J, leaving 6 bases between. The CDR3 spans 12 residues. Repertoires were generated with immunoSEQ multiplex PCR, while TCRdb's copy carries only in-frame clones and drops some. The sample carries a few hundred thousand clones, approximately 85% recorded once. This clonotype was obtained from a man between 18 and 35 years old with active or convalescent COVID-19. Sequenced input: peripheral blood. The J gene is TRBJ1-2, the V gene TRBV29-1; no clear D. CDR3 sequence reads: CSVDGLNYGYTF. Here the CDR3 DNA reads TGCAGCGTTGACGGACTTAACTATGGCTACACCTTC.